These T cell receptor beta chains were read from a single sample in a study of monozygotic twins with inflammatory bowel disease. TCRdb re-called the 5' RACE reads; one entry per CDR3 protein, DNA not given. The sample's table shows approximately 150,000 distinct CDR3 sequences. The specimen was blood. These receptor sequences come from a human donor with ulcerative colitis or Crohn's disease, or a healthy co-twin of an affected twin (not recorded which). Both conserved end residues are part of each CDR3. The order of the fields is CDR3 length, V gene, J gene, CDR3 protein.

>15|TRBV27|TRBJ1-1
CASTSTVGVYPEAFF
>14|TRBV2|TRBJ1-2
CASSESGLGYGYTF
>14|TRBV20-1|TRBJ1-6
CSAIIGAYNSPLHF
>16|TRBV9|TRBJ2-7
CASSPGGGFYSYEQYF
>14|TRBV3-1|TRBJ2-7
CASSQDRVSYEQYF
>17|TRBV20-1|TRBJ2-3
CSARDRDRAKSTDTQYF
>14|TRBV29-1|TRBJ2-1
CSVFSGIFYNEQFF
>13|TRBV6-1|TRBJ2-1
CASSLAVVGEQFF
>17|TRBV4-3|TRBJ2-3
CASSQDILTGGTDTQYF
>17|TRBV4-2|TRBJ2-3
CAGSQGVNRGRSDTQYF
>15|TRBV28|TRBJ2-7
CASDGTSGRNYEQYF
>14|TRBV7-9|TRBJ2-3
CASSNSGASDTQYF
>12|TRBV10-3|TRBJ2-1
CATTGNKDEQFF
>11|TRBV6-2/TRBV6-3|TRBJ2-1
CASSHSGIQFF
>15|TRBV20-1|TRBJ2-1
CSAGGTSGNPNEQFF
>13|TRBV4-3|TRBJ1-1
CASSEAPNTEAFF
>14|TRBV28|TRBJ1-6
CASRGGVNNSPLHF
>12|TRBV10-3|TRBJ2-5
CAISESQGARYF
>14|TRBV4-3|TRBJ2-1
CASSRSGSPNEQFF
>16|TRBV4-1|TRBJ1-5
CASSQGGQGEGQPQHF
>15|TRBV6-2/TRBV6-3|TRBJ2-1
CAAEVGGLKNNEQFF
>15|TRBV19|TRBJ2-1
CASTFWDGEHNEQFF
>16|TRBV5-1|TRBJ2-2
CASSSRQGAETGELFF
>13|TRBV6-1|TRBJ2-7
CASRDGQPRKQYF
>17|TRBV7-8|TRBJ2-2
CASSLEWPSGVTGELFF
>12|TRBV7-9|TRBJ1-1
CASSLVLAEAFF
>14|TRBV7-3|TRBJ2-3
CASEGLAGTDTQYF
>14|TRBV7-9|TRBJ1-2
CASSSGRGAAGYTF